This T cell receptor beta chain derives from a study of T cell changes during pregnancy in multiple sclerosis. Repertoires were generated with immunoSEQ multiplex PCR, while TCRdb's copy carries only in-frame clones and drops some. The sample contains 35,000 or so clones, 85% to 90% of which appear only once. Per germline, CDR1 LNHDA and CDR2 SQIVND (reference sequence). V lost 5 bases to trimming and J lost 7 bases; unmatched junction nucleotides: 5. CDR3 length: 14 amino acids. The rearrangement joins TRBV19 to TRBJ2-1, with 10 bases that match TRBD1. Sequenced material: CD4+ T cells from peripheral blood mononuclear cells, taken in the first trimester of pregnancy. This sequence was found in a female donor with multiple sclerosis, enrolled in a pregnancy study. CDR3 sequence: CASSRQGAENEQFF. CDR3 in DNA: TGTGCCAGTAGTCGACAGGGGGCGGAGAATGAGCAGTTCTTC.